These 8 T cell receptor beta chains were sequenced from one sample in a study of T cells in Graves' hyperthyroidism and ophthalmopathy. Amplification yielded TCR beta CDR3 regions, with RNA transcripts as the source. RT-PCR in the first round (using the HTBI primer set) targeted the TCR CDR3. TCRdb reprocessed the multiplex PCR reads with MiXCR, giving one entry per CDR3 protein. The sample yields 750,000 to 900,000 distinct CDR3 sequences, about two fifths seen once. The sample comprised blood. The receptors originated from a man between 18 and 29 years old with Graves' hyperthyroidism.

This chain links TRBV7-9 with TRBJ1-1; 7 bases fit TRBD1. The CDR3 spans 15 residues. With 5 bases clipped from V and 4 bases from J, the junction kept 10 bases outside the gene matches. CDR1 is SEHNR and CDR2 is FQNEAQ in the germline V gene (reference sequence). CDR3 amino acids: CASSPRNRGSTEAFF. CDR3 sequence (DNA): TGTGCCAGCAGCCCTAGGAACAGGGGATCCACTGAAGCTTTCTTT.

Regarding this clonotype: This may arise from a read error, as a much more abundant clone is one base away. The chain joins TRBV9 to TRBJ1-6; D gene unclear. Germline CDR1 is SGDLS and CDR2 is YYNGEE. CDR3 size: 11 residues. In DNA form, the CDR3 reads TGTGCCAGCAGTGCCCTAGTACCCCCCCACTTT. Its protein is CASSALVPPHF.

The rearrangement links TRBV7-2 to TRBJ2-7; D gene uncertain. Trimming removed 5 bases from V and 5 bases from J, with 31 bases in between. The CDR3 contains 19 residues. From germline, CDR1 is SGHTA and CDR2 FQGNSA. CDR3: CASSQEIPPAETSDHEQYF. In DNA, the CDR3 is TGTGCCAGCAGCCAAGAGATCCCCCCCGCGGAGACCTCGGACCACGAGCAGTACTTC.

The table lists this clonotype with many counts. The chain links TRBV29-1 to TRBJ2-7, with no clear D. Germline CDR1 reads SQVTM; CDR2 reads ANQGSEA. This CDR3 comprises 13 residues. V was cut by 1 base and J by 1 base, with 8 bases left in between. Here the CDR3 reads CSVEVADSYEQYF. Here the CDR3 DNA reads TGCAGCGTTGAAGTTGCGGATTCCTACGAGCAGTACTTC.

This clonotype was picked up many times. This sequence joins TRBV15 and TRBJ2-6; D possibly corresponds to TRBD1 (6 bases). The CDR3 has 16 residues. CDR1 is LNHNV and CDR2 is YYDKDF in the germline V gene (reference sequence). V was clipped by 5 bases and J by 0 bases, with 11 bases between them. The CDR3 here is CATSEGQSSGANVLTF. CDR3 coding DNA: TGTGCCACCAGCGAAGGACAGTCCTCTGGGGCCAACGTCCTGACTTTC.

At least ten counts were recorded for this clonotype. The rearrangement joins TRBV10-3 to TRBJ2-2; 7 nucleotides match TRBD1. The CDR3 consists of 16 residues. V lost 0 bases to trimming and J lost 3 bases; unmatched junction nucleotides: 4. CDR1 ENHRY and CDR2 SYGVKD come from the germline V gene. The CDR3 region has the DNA TGTGCCATCAGTGAGTCTCACAGGGGTGACACCGGGGAGCTGTTTTTT. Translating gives CAISESHRGDTGELFF.

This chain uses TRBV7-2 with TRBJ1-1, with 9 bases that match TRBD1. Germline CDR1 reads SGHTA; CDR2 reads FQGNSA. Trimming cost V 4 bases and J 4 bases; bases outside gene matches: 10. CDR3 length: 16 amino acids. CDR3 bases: TGTGCCAGCAGCTCAGAAGCACAGGGGGCAGGCACTGAAGCTTTCTTT. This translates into CASSSEAQGAGTEAFF.

CDR3 nucleotide sequence: TGCAGTGCTAGTTCGCTCAGGGACCCCACAGATACGCAGTATTTT. It specifies CSASSLRDPTDTQYF. The chain links TRBV20-1 to TRBJ2-3; either TRBD1 or TRBD2 may fit D (5 bases each). The CDR3 extends over 15 amino acids. Germline V gives CDR1 DFQATT, CDR2 SNEGSKA (reference sequence). Trimming left V 3 bases short and J 2 bases short, with 15 bases between.